Below, 26 T cell receptor beta chains from the same sample are listed, as sequenced in a study of beta chain features in type 1 diabetes (dated by TCRdb to 2017 to 2018). The library relied on the immunoSEQ multiplex PCR assay. The entire amount of isolated RNA was reverse transcribed using the High Capacity cDNA Reverse Transcription Kit, so the sequenced TCRB transcripts were expressed ones. TCRdb obtained this table from immuneACCESS and retained in-frame rearrangements with V and J assigned. These tables miss some clones; where compared with another copy, unresolved V genes account for less than half of the shortfall, and the remainder is unexplained. The sample profile shows about 320,000 clones; about 14% of them were found once. The top ten constitute approximately 7% of the sample. Sequences were obtained from central memory CD4+ T cells from blood. The origin of the receptors is a man aged 25-45 years in good health.

This clone was detected only a few times. The J gene is TRBJ2-3, the V gene TRBV7-7; 13 bases agree with TRBD2. Germline V lookup: CDR1 SSHAT, CDR2 FNYEAQ (reference sequence). This CDR3 is built from 16 residues. J was trimmed by 6 bases and V by 5 bases; bases with no gene match: 8. The CDR3 spells CASSGGTSGAGDTQYF. The CDR3 DNA reads as TGTGCCAGCAGCGGAGGGACTAGCGGGGCTGGGGATACGCAGTATTTT. The complete variable domain, with remaining parts taken from reference TRBV7-7 and TRBJ2-3, reads GAGVSQSPRYKVTKRGQDVTLRCDPISSHATLYWYQQALGQGPEFLTYFNYEAQPDKSGLPSDRFSAERPEGSISTLTIQRTEQRDSAMYRCASSGGTSGAGDTQYFGPGTRLTVL.

This chain connects TRBV7-6 to TRBJ2-5, with D possibly matching TRBD2 (6 bases). Germline V lookup: CDR1 SGHVS, CDR2 FNYEAQ. This CDR3 comprises 16 residues. The germline V and J ends were trimmed by 0 bases and 7 bases, with 18 bases remaining between them. CDR3 residues: CASSLAQRASMGTQYF. The CDR3 region has the DNA TGTGCCAGCAGCTTAGCCCAGCGGGCCTCGATGGGGACCCAGTACTTC.

The chain joins TRBV11-2 to TRBJ2-1; 8 nucleotides line up with TRBD2. CDR1 SGHAT and CDR2 FQNNGV come from the germline V gene. Trimming took 0 bases from V and 9 from J; bases not matched to a gene: 7. The CDR3 consists of 15 residues. In nucleotides, the CDR3 is TGTGCCAGCAGCTTAGATACTCGGGGGGGCGTTGAGCAGTTCTTC. Encoded protein: CASSLDTRGGVEQFF. Variable domain in full (rest from reference TRBV11-2 and TRBJ2-1): EAGVAQSPRYKIIEKRQSVAFWCNPISGHATLYWYQQILGQGPKLLIQFQNNGVVDDSQLPKDRFSAERLKGVDSTLKIQPAKLEDSAVYLCASSLDTRGGVEQFFGPGTRLTVL.

This clone appeared a few times. The V call is TRBV7-9, the J call TRBJ1-2; 12 nucleotides agree with TRBD1. The germline V gene encodes CDR1 SEHNR and CDR2 FQNEAQ (reference sequence). V trimming: 4 bases; J trimming: 6 bases; junction bases outside the gene matches: 3. CDR3 length: 14 amino acids. The CDR3 loop reads CASSWGTGGHGYTF. DNA of the CDR3: TGTGCCAGCAGCTGGGGGACAGGGGGCCATGGCTACACCTTC.

The chain is built from TRBV12-2 and TRBJ2-3; TRBD2 is the table's D call, not checked against the DNA. TRBV12-2 corresponds to a pseudogene. The CDR3 is made up of 17 amino acids. In DNA, the CDR3 is TGTGCAAGTCGCTGGATGCCTAGCGGGCCCGGCACAGATACGCAGTATTTT. As protein: CASRWMPSGPGTDTQYF.

This chain links TRBV5-1 with TRBJ2-5; 8 nucleotides match TRBD2. Germline CDR1 SGHRS, CDR2 YFSETQ. With V trimmed by 8 bases and J by 4 bases, 13 bases remained unmatched. The CDR3 is 15 amino acids. The CDR3 DNA is TGCGCCAGTAAAGCGGGGGCAGGGTTGGGAGAGACCCAGTACTTC. Protein sequence: CASKAGAGLGETQYF. The variable domain in full, with the rest retrieved from reference TRBV5-1 and TRBJ2-5, is KAGVTQTPRYLIKTRGQQVTLSCSPISGHRSVSWYQQTPGQGLQFLFEYFSETQRNKGNFPGRFSGRQFSNSRSEMNVSTLELGDSALYLCASKAGAGLGETQYFGPGTRLLVL.

The chain joins TRBV19 to TRBJ1-1, with D perhaps TRBD1 (5 bases). The V end lost 5 bases, the J end lost 1 base, and 17 bases lay between the germline ends. This CDR3 spans 16 amino acids. Germline V gene sequence: CDR1 LNHDA, CDR2 SQIVND (reference sequence). Here the CDR3 reads CASSVLSPTGNTEAFF. The CDR3 DNA follows: TGTGCCAGTAGTGTCCTCTCCCCTACAGGGAACACTGAAGCTTTCTTT.

The chain has TRBV19 and TRBJ2-6; 8 bases match TRBD1. J gave up 2 bases and V 3 bases, and 9 bases lay outside the gene matches. The CDR3 contains 18 residues. Germline CDR1 reads LNHDA; CDR2 reads SQIVND (reference sequence). Here the CDR3 DNA reads TGTGCCAGTAGTATTTTAGGACAGGGACCCACTGGGGCCAACGTCCTGACTTTC. Its translation is CASSILGQGPTGANVLTF.

As concerns this clone: A far larger clone is only one base removed, so a read error is likely. V usage is TRBV1 and J usage is TRBJ2-7; the table's D gene call, TRBD1, was not cross checked with the DNA. TRBV1 has pseudogene status. This CDR3 comprises 17 residues. CDR3 nucleotide sequence: TGCACCAGCAGCCCCAGCGTTTCTGGGGGCACTGGGGTCGAGCAGTACTTC. Its translation: CTSSPSVSGGTGVEQYF.

The gene calls are TRBV6-6 and TRBJ2-7, with TRBD2 as a possible D gene (5 bases). The CDR3 is made up of 14 amino acids. Trimming stripped 4 bases from V and 5 bases from J, with 15 bases between. The germline V gene encodes CDR1 MNHNY and CDR2 SVGAGI (reference sequence). The DNA for the CDR3 is TGTGCCAGCAGTTCTTCCCCCGGGAAACACGAGCAGTACTTC. This gives the protein CASSSSPGKHEQYF.

The sample holds a few counts of this clone. The gene calls are TRBV27 and TRBJ1-5, with D possibly being TRBD1 (6 bases). Germline V lookup: CDR1 MNHEY, CDR2 SMNVEV (reference sequence). The CDR3 length is 13 residues. V was cut by 10 bases and J by 7 bases, with 17 bases left in between. DNA of the CDR3: TGTGCCATAGGGGGGCAGGGAGGGCAGCCCCAGCATTTT. Protein sequence: CAIGGQGGQPQHF.

The genes are TRBV6-5 and TRBJ2-5, with D possibly TRBD2 on 6 matching bases. V gave up 5 bases and J gave up 5 bases, with 15 bases separating them. The germline gives CDR1 MNHEY, CDR2 SVGAGI. The CDR3 covers 14 residues. For the CDR3, the DNA is TGTGCCAGCAGTGGCGGGGCGGTTAGTGAGACCCAGTACTTC. This encodes CASSGGAVSETQYF.

This rearrangement joins TRBV7-2 to TRBJ2-5; D uncertain. CDR1 and CDR2 from the germline V gene are SGHTA and FQGNSA. Trimming left V 4 bases short and J 5 bases short, with 11 bases between. The CDR3 consists of 13 residues. The CDR3 is CASSSQVGETQYF. CDR3 nucleotides: TGTGCCAGCAGCTCTCAAGTGGGGGAGACCCAGTACTTC.

The chain couples TRBV2 to TRBJ2-5; D call uncertain. The CDR3 spans 12 residues. CDR1 is SNHLY and CDR2 is FYNNEI in the germline V gene. Between the trimmed V and J ends, which lost 8 bases and 5 bases, there was a span of 12 bases. Here the CDR3 reads CASALGWETQYF. The CDR3 nucleotides are TGTGCCAGCGCTCTGGGGTGGGAGACCCAGTACTTC.

The sample holds a few counts of this clone. This rearrangement joins TRBV9 to TRBJ2-4; maybe TRBD2 (5 bases). CDR1 is SGDLS and CDR2 is YYNGEE in the germline V gene. The V end lost 5 bases, the J end lost 7 bases, and 13 bases lay between the germline ends. The length of the CDR3 is 13 residues. CDR3 amino acids: CASSFGLANIQYF. The CDR3 DNA reads TGTGCCAGCAGTTTTGGCCTAGCTAACATTCAGTACTTC.

A single count supports this clone. The chain carries TRBV7-3 and TRBJ2-2; 7 positions match TRBD2. The CDR3 spans 17 residues. Germline V lookup: CDR1 SGHTA, CDR2 FQGTGA. J lost 5 bases, V lost 0 bases, and 9 bases had no gene match. The CDR3 bases are TGTGCCAGCAGCTTAACGTGGAGGGAGGGGAGTACCGGGGAGCTGTTTTTT. Amino acid sequence: CASSLTWREGSTGELFF.

This clone came up many times. The limits of the CDR3 on the DNA are not certain, so only TCRdb's listed CDR3 is given. V is TRBV28 and J is TRBJ1-2; the D call TRBD1 from the table was never checked on the DNA. Germline lookup yields CDR1 MDHEN and CDR2 SYDVKM. The CDR3 spans 15 amino acids, including both terminal residues. The CDR3 sequence: CASSLGTGQHYGYTF.

In its sample, this clone was seen a few times. The V gene is TRBV18, the J gene TRBJ2-5, with D perhaps matching TRBD1 or TRBD2 (5 bases each). The CDR3 has 14 residues. Per germline, CDR1 KGHSH and CDR2 LQKENI. The V end lost 3 bases, the J end lost 4 bases, and 12 bases lay between the germline ends. The CDR3: CASSPGVSGETQYF. The CDR3 DNA sequence: TGTGCCAGCTCACCGGGGGTATCAGGAGAGACCCAGTACTTC.

Here the CDR3 DNA reads TGTGCCAGCAGAGGGGCTAGCGGAGCCTACGAGCAGTACTTC. Amino acids: CASRGASGAYEQYF. V is TRBV6-1 and J is TRBJ2-7, with 7 bases fitting TRBD2. Germline trimming cut 6 bases from V and 2 bases from J; bases unmatched to any gene: 7. The CDR3 length is 14 residues. The germline gives CDR1 MNHNS, CDR2 SASEGT.

This clone was seen a single time. The V and J genes are TRBV9 and TRBJ2-3; D is ambiguous. V dropped 0 bases and J dropped 1 base, with 15 bases sitting between them. CDR1 SGDLS and CDR2 YYNGEE come from the germline V gene. This CDR3 is 17 amino acids long. The DNA for the CDR3 is TGTGCCAGCAGCGTAGCCCCGGGTCAGAGAGGCACAGATACGCAGTATTTT. This translates into CASSVAPGQRGTDTQYF.

In the case of this clone: One end of the junction is discordant with germline, which a read error may explain. The chain couples TRBV6-5 to TRBJ2-4; tentative D call: TRBD1 (6 bases). CDR1 is MNHEY and CDR2 is SVGAGI in the germline V gene. The CDR3 is 12 amino acids. The chain's CDR3 is CASSESMGHQAF. The CDR3 coding sequence is TGTGCCAGCAGTGAGTCAATGGGACACCAAGCCTTC.

The table lists this clone with a few counts. CDR3 sequence reads: CASNGRDNSPLHF. In DNA, the CDR3 is TGTGCCAGCAACGGGAGGGATAATTCACCCCTCCACTTT. The chain recombines TRBV6-5 with TRBJ1-6; no clear D gene. The germline V and J ends were trimmed by 7 bases and 5 bases, with 9 bases remaining between them. This CDR3 comprises 13 residues. CDR1 and CDR2 (germline): MNHEY, SVGAGI.

The V and J genes are TRBV5-4 and TRBJ2-1; unclear D gene. Germline V gene data show CDR1 as SGHNT and CDR2 as YYREEE (reference sequence). The V end lost 6 bases, the J end lost 9 bases, and 13 bases lay between the germline ends. This CDR3 spans 12 amino acids. The CDR3 coding sequence is TGTGCCAGCACCCGGCTCGGCGGTGAGCAGTTCTTC. This translates into CASTRLGGEQFF. The full variable domain, its missing parts supplied by reference TRBV5-4 and TRBJ2-1, is ETGVTQSPTHLIKTRGQQVTLRCSSQSGHNTVSWYQQALGQGPQFIFQYYREEENGRGNFPPRFSGLQFPNYSSELNVNALELDDSALYLCASTRLGGEQFFGPGTRLTVL.

This clone was seen a handful of times. This chain uses TRBV4-3 with TRBJ1-1; the D gene is possibly TRBD1 (5 bases). Germline CDR1 reads LGHNA; CDR2 reads YSLEER. Trimming pared 0 bases from V and 3 bases from J, leaving 11 bases between. The CDR3 loop spans 15 amino acids. In DNA form, the CDR3 reads TGCGCCAGCAGCCAAGATCCCAGGGCTTACACTGAAGCTTTCTTT. This encodes CASSQDPRAYTEAFF.

At least ten counts were recorded for this clone. The gene calls are TRBV25-1 and TRBJ1-1; maybe TRBD1 (5 bases). The germline gives CDR1 MGHDK, CDR2 SYGVNS. V lost 3 bases to trimming and J lost 1 base, with 6 bases between them. This CDR3 spans 13 amino acids. CDR3 region: CASSEQGNTEAFF. The CDR3, as DNA: TGTGCCAGCAGTGAGCAGGGGAACACTGAAGCTTTCTTT.

The genes are TRBV11-3 and TRBJ2-5; 8 bases line up with TRBD1. Germline values: CDR1 SGHNT, CDR2 YENEEA. There are 15 residues in the CDR3. Unmatched junction bases numbered 7, after V lost 5 bases and J lost 2 bases. Written as DNA, the CDR3 is TGTGCCAGCAGCCCGCGGACAGGGTTGCAAGAGACCCAGTACTTC. This codes for CASSPRTGLQETQYF. Combining the CDR3 with reference TRBV11-3 and TRBJ2-5 gives the whole variable domain EAGVVQSPRYKIIEKKQPVAFWCNPISGHNTLYWYLQNLGQGPELLIRYENEEAVDDSQLPKDRFSAERLKGVDSTLKIQPAELGDSAVYLCASSPRTGLQETQYFGPGTRLLVL.